This TCR beta chain was sequenced for a study of blood T cell repertoires in COVID-19. On the study more broadly: Sources were T cells, B-cell-depleted T cells, or PBMCs; the material itself was cDNA or gDNA.

The data were produced by immunoSEQ multiplex PCR, yet TCRdb's version contains in-frame clones alone and is incomplete. The sample records hundreds of thousands of clones, around 89% being singletons. Germline V gives CDR1 MDHEN, CDR2 SYDVKM. The CDR3 has 13 amino acids. This sequence was found in a woman between 18 and 30 years old with acute or convalescent COVID-19. The chain has TRBV28 and TRBJ1-2; 7 positions match TRBD1. Sequenced material: peripheral blood. The CDR3 sequence is CALEDRTNYGYTF. The CDR3 coding sequence is TGTGCTCTTGAGGACAGGACCAACTATGGCTACACCTTC.